This record looks at one TCR beta chain sequence and its context. The antigen is not known. Through a sample-barcoded 5' primer and a J-beta primer mix, a second PCR was run for roughly 6 to 11 cycles. In TCRdb, the 5' RACE reads were re-called with MiXCR into one record per CDR3 protein. The sample contains under 1,100,000 distinct CDR3 sequences, 20% to 25% of which appear only once. Germline V gene sequence: CDR1 LGHNT, CDR2 FRNRAP. The CDR3 runs 16 residues. V was clipped by 3 bases and J by 8 bases; unmatched bases: 12. This entry is derived from a study of blood T cells in healthy people across ages. Regarding the study as a whole: Across the age range, TCR beta diversity per million T cells fell in a roughly linear way.

These data also formed part of another study, on T cells of mothers and their children. That source reports: Samples were obtained from a few healthy Caucasian mothers and their six children.

This TCR was sampled from a girl aged 2 to 9 in good health. The chain uses TRBV12-5 and TRBJ1-2; 10 positions agree with TRBD1. The sample taken for sequencing was blood. CDR3 sequence: CASGFIAGQGTIGYTF. The CDR3 DNA reads TGTGCTAGTGGTTTTATTGCGGGACAGGGGACAATCGGCTACACCTTC.